Below are 27 T cell receptor beta chains sequenced from a single sample in a study of cytomegalovirus exposure and HLA in healthy donors (dated by TCRdb to 2015 to 2018). Receptor libraries were prepared by the immunoSEQ multiplex PCR assay. Drawn from immuneACCESS, this table holds only the in-frame rearrangements with V and J called that TCRdb kept. Clones are partly lost; checked studies trace under half to an unresolved V gene and leave the rest unexplained. The sample yields roughly 150,000 clones; around 89% were counted once. The ten biggest clones cover around 3% of the sample. Sequencing was carried out using PBMCs. These receptors all stem from a man aged 18 to 29 in good health and CMV-seronegative.

J is TRBJ2-1 and V is TRBV11-3, with D uncertain. V lost 1 base, J lost 4 bases, and 5 bases lay in between. Germline V gene data show CDR1 as SGHNT and CDR2 as YENEEA. This CDR3 spans 13 amino acids. CDR3: CASSLGGYNEQFF. CDR3 nucleotide sequence: TGTGCCAGCAGCTTAGGAGGTTACAATGAGCAGTTCTTC.

The chain joins TRBV5-1 to TRBJ2-7, with D perhaps matching TRBD2 (5 bases). This CDR3 has 14 amino acids. Germline V gives CDR1 SGHRS, CDR2 YFSETQ. V lost 0 bases and J lost 7, with 14 bases in between. The CDR3 loop is CASSLDSPGREQYF. As DNA, the CDR3 is TGCGCCAGCAGCTTGGACAGTCCGGGGAGAGAGCAGTACTTC.

The chain couples TRBV7-9 to TRBJ2-7; 13 nucleotides align to TRBD2. The CDR3 consists of 16 residues. V lost 4 bases, J lost 1 base, and 4 bases stayed unmatched. Looked up from germline, CDR1 is SEHNR and CDR2 is FQNEAQ (reference sequence). The CDR3 sequence: CASSSWTSGSSYEQYF. As DNA, the CDR3 is TGTGCCAGCAGCTCCTGGACTAGCGGGAGTTCCTACGAGCAGTACTTC.

V and J are TRBV9 and TRBJ1-2; 9 bases align to TRBD1. This CDR3 has 17 amino acids. The ends lost 4 bases at V and 3 bases at J; junction bases unmatched: 13. The germline V gene encodes CDR1 SGDLS and CDR2 YYNGEE. CDR3 sequence: CASSLSTGQGPDYGYTF. The CDR3 region has the DNA TGTGCCAGCAGCTTGAGTACGGGACAGGGTCCTGACTATGGCTACACCTTC.

A note on this clone: One junction end disagrees with the germline gene, perhaps due to a read error. The chain carries TRBV28 and TRBJ2-5, with a weak D call TRBD1 (6 bases). This CDR3 contains 15 residues. Germline V gives CDR1 MDHEN, CDR2 SYDVKM. The CDR3 sequence: CATQGRNRVLESQYF. The CDR3, as DNA: TGTGCCACACAGGGACGTAACAGGGTTTTAGAGTCCCAGTACTTC.

This rearrangement joins TRBV7-2 to TRBJ2-1; the D gene is possibly TRBD1 (5 bases). Trimming removed 2 bases from V and 4 bases from J, with 9 bases in between. Germline CDR1 and CDR2: SGHTA and FQGNSA. The CDR3 consists of 14 residues. The CDR3 DNA follows: TGTGCCAGCAGCTTAACAAAGGGGTACAATGAGCAGTTCTTC. The encoded protein is CASSLTKGYNEQFF.

The chain couples TRBV9 to TRBJ2-5; D is unresolved. From germline, CDR1 is SGDLS and CDR2 YYNGEE. This CDR3 is built from 14 residues. Trimming took 0 bases from V and 5 from J, leaving 11 bases between them. The CDR3 DNA is TGTGCCAGCAGCGTAGCGCTAGTAAGGGAGACCCAGTACTTC. This encodes CASSVALVRETQYF.

This clone was detected many times. The rearrangement uses TRBV27 and TRBJ2-7; 7 nucleotides agree with TRBD1. Per the germline V gene, CDR1 is MNHEY and CDR2 is SMNVEV (reference sequence). V lost 4 bases and J lost 6; bases outside the gene matches: 6. This CDR3 spans 13 amino acids. The CDR3 DNA sequence: TGTGCCAGCAGTTCGGGACAGACAACCGAGCAGTACTTC. Protein: CASSSGQTTEQYF.

V gene TRBV7-9 combines with J gene TRBJ1-5; no reliable D call. In germline, CDR1 is SEHNR, CDR2 FQNEAQ (reference sequence). The CDR3 consists of 12 residues. The V gene lost 7 bases and the J gene lost 5 bases, with 9 bases spanning the gap. The CDR3 sequence is CASNSQDQPQHF. The CDR3 bases are TGTGCCAGCAACAGCCAGGATCAGCCCCAGCATTTT.

The chain has TRBV7-2 and TRBJ1-1; no firm D call. V was pared by 1 base and J by 7 bases, with 10 bases between. The CDR3 runs to 13 residues. Germline CDR1 and CDR2: SGHTA and FQGNSA. This chain's CDR3 is CASSLGRRDEAFF. The CDR3 DNA reads as TGTGCCAGCAGCTTAGGACGGAGAGATGAAGCTTTCTTT. Complete variable domain (other parts from reference TRBV7-2 and TRBJ1-1): GAGVSQSPSNKVTEKGKDVELRCDPISGHTALYWYRQSLGQGLEFLIYFQGNSAPDKSGLPSDRFSAERTGGSVSTLTIQRTQQEDSAVYLCASSLGRRDEAFFGQGTRLTVV.

This chain connects TRBV5-5 to TRBJ2-7, with D possibly being TRBD2 (6 bases). V lost 4 bases, J lost 0 bases, and 20 bases lay in between. Germline CDR1 and CDR2: SGHKS and YYEKEE (reference sequence). The CDR3 is 17 residues long. The chain's CDR3 is CASSLDTGTRNSYEQYV. The CDR3 DNA is TGTGCCAGCAGCCTGGATACCGGGACTCGCAACTCCTACGAGCAGTACGTC.

The gene calls are TRBV7-6 and TRBJ2-4; no clear D gene. Trimming removed 1 base at V and 12 bases at J, with 13 bases between. The CDR3 has 13 amino acids. Per the germline V gene, CDR1 is SGHVS and CDR2 is FNYEAQ. The CDR3 here is CASSLDPLSYQYF. In DNA, the CDR3 is TGTGCCAGCAGCTTAGATCCTTTGAGCTATCAGTACTTC.

The chain employs TRBV28 and TRBJ2-7; 7 positions match TRBD1. This CDR3 has 14 amino acids. The germline CDR1 and CDR2 sequences are MDHEN and SYDVKM. After removal of 6 bases from V and 7 bases from J, the junction contained 12 bases not matched to a gene. CDR3 amino acids: CASRATQGEFEQYF. The CDR3 DNA follows: TGTGCCAGCAGGGCCACCCAGGGGGAGTTTGAGCAGTACTTC.

The V gene is TRBV28, the J gene TRBJ1-4, with 10 bases lining up with TRBD1. Germline V CDR1 and CDR2: MDHEN, SYDVKM. V lost 5 bases and J lost 2; bases outside the gene matches: 2. The CDR3 is made up of 15 amino acids. In DNA form, the CDR3 reads TGTGCCAGCAGTGACAGGGGGCCGACTAATGAAAAACTGTTTTTT. Its protein is CASSDRGPTNEKLFF.

The V call is TRBV7-2, the J call TRBJ2-7, with D perhaps matching TRBD1 (6 bases). Trimming took 1 base from V and 6 from J, leaving 7 bases between them. Germline CDR1 is SGHTA and CDR2 is FQGNSA. The CDR3 is 12 residues long. CDR3 sequence reads: CASSLGGGEQYF. Here the CDR3 DNA reads TGTGCCAGCAGCTTAGGAGGGGGCGAGCAGTACTTC.

By sample share, this clone is medium-sized. The chain uses TRBV27 and TRBJ2-7; 8 bases map to TRBD2. Trimming cost V 4 bases and J 3 bases; bases outside gene matches: 2. Germline V lookup: CDR1 MNHEY, CDR2 SMNVEV (reference sequence). The CDR3 consists of 13 residues. The CDR3: CASSSGTSYEQYF. Written as DNA, the CDR3 is TGTGCCAGCAGTTCCGGGACTAGCTACGAGCAGTACTTC.

This chain joins TRBV5-6 and TRBJ1-3; TRBD1 might be the D (5 bases). The CDR3 extends over 13 amino acids. Germline-derived CDR1 and CDR2 are SGHDT and YYEEEE. V was trimmed by 3 bases and J by 7 bases, leaving 11 bases between them. CDR3 residues: CASSYVKGNTIYF. The CDR3 nucleotides are TGTGCCAGCAGCTACGTGAAGGGGAACACCATATATTTT.

The chain carries TRBV5-4 and TRBJ2-3; maybe TRBD1 (5 bases). The V gene's germline CDR1 is SGHNT and CDR2 YYREEE (reference sequence). V was pared by 0 bases and J by 2 bases, with 13 bases between. This CDR3 contains 16 residues. The CDR3 here is CASSLAVDSFTDTQYF. The CDR3 nucleotides read TGTGCCAGCAGCTTGGCCGTAGACAGTTTCACAGATACGCAGTATTTT.

The rearrangement joins TRBV28 to TRBJ2-7, with a weak D call TRBD2 (5 bases). CDR1 MDHEN and CDR2 SYDVKM come from the germline V gene. Trimming took off 6 bases at V and 6 bases at J, with 18 bases between the two ends. The CDR3 sequence is 14 residues long. The CDR3 sequence: CASSPDTGIGEQYV. In DNA, the CDR3 is TGTGCCAGCAGCCCTGACACGGGGATTGGCGAGCAGTACGTC.

J is TRBJ2-3 and V is TRBV2; D possibly corresponds to TRBD2 (6 bases). The V gene's germline CDR1 is SNHLY and CDR2 FYNNEI. Trimming shortened V by 7 bases and J by 2 bases, and 13 bases separated the two germline ends. The CDR3 has 14 amino acids. CDR3 nucleotide sequence: TGTGCCAGCATGCGGCGGGGTCACACAGATACGCAGTATTTT. Translated: CASMRRGHTDTQYF.

Only one count was recorded for this clone. The genes are TRBV30 and TRBJ1-2; D gene ambiguous. V gave up 4 bases and J gave up 2 bases, with 14 bases separating them. Per the germline V gene, CDR1 is GTSNPN and CDR2 is SVGIG (reference sequence). The CDR3 runs to 14 residues. CDR3: CAWIEGGSNYGYTF. DNA of the CDR3: TGTGCCTGGATCGAGGGAGGCTCCAACTATGGCTACACCTTC.

This clone occurred once. The J gene is TRBJ2-1, the V gene TRBV6-5; 11 nucleotides line up with TRBD2. The V gene end was trimmed by 4 bases and the J gene end by 2 bases; junction bases not matched to a gene: 4. Germline CDR1 MNHEY, CDR2 SVGAGI. The CDR3 loop spans 16 amino acids. CDR3 nucleotide sequence: TGTGCCAGCAGTTCCATTAGCGGGGGGGCCTACAATGAGCAGTTCTTC. This encodes CASSSISGGAYNEQFF.

The chain carries TRBV6-5 and TRBJ2-2; 8 bases fit TRBD1. In germline, CDR1 is MNHEY, CDR2 SVGAGI. The V gene end was trimmed by 4 bases and the J gene end by 5 bases; junction bases not matched to a gene: 9. The CDR3 has 16 residues. Written as DNA, the CDR3 is TGTGCCAGCAGTTCCGTCCAGGGGGCGCGAACCGGGGAGCTGTTTTTT. This gives the protein CASSSVQGARTGELFF.

The CDR3 loop reads CASSYSKRTRELFF. The CDR3 nucleotides read TGTGCCAGCAGTTACTCAAAGAGGACTCGGGAGCTGTTTTTT. The genes are TRBV6-6 and TRBJ2-2; TRBD2 might be the D (5 bases). Germline loops: CDR1 MNHNY, CDR2 SVGAGI (reference sequence). The ends were cut back, 0 bases at V and 9 bases at J, with 11 bases in the middle. The length of the CDR3 is 14 residues.

V is TRBV6-1 and J is TRBJ1-3, with TRBD1 identical over 8 bases. The CDR3 totals 18 residues. Trimming at V came to 3 bases and at J to 1 base, leaving 11 bases not matched to a gene. CDR1 and CDR2 from the germline V gene are MNHNS and SASEGT. CDR3 nucleotides: TGTGCCAGCAGTGACGGGACAGGTCAAGCCCTGTCTGGAAACACCATATATTTT. This encodes CASSDGTGQALSGNTIYF.

V is TRBV5-4 and J is TRBJ2-7; 8 bases agree with TRBD1. CDR1 SGHNT and CDR2 YYREEE come from the germline V gene (reference sequence). The CDR3 is 14 residues long. V trimming: 4 bases; J trimming: 6 bases; junction bases outside the gene matches: 9. Here the CDR3 DNA reads TGTGCCAGCAGCGGTGGACAGGGCCGCTCCGAGCAGTACTTC. It specifies CASSGGQGRSEQYF.

This chain links TRBV2 with TRBJ2-7; TRBD1 is a possible D gene (6 bases). The CDR3 sequence is 16 residues long. V was shortened by 5 bases and J by 5 bases, with 22 bases between the two germline ends. The germline CDR1 and CDR2 sequences are SNHLY and FYNNEI. Here the CDR3 reads CASSLSTRTVHHEQYV. In nucleotides, the CDR3 is TGTGCCAGCAGTTTATCGACGAGGACAGTCCACCACGAGCAGTACGTC.